One sample yielded the 32 T cell receptor beta chains listed below, sequenced in a study of T cells in Graves' hyperthyroidism and ophthalmopathy. Amplification of TCR beta CDR3 regions used RNA as the template. The HTBI primer set served for first-round RT-PCR of the TCR CDR3. MiXCR was run by TCRdb on the multiplex PCR reads, yielding one entry per CDR3 protein. The sample has some 500,000 distinct CDR3 sequences; 14% are singletons. The sequenced sample was blood. The receptors derive from a woman aged 18-29 years with Graves' hyperthyroidism.

This clonotype was counted between two and nine times. V usage is TRBV7-6 and J usage is TRBJ2-5; D is uncertain. The CDR3 is made up of 14 amino acids. Germline lookup yields CDR1 SGHVS and CDR2 FNYEAQ. V lost 1 base and J 5 bases, leaving 11 bases between the germline ends. DNA for the CDR3: TGTGCCAGCAGCTTAGTGAGGATGGGGGAGACCCAGTACTTC. Its protein product is CASSLVRMGETQYF.

There are many counts of this clonotype. V gene TRBV2 combines with J gene TRBJ2-1; D is perhaps TRBD1 or TRBD2 (6 bases each). Germline V gives CDR1 SNHLY, CDR2 FYNNEI. This CDR3 is built from 11 residues. Trimming shortened V by 10 bases and J by 8 bases, and 12 bases separated the two germline ends. In DNA form, the CDR3 reads TGTGCCACCAAGGGGGGTTATGAGCAGTTCTTC. Translation gives CATKGGYEQFF.

This clonotype was seen ten or more times. The chain employs TRBV11-2 and TRBJ2-1; 9 nucleotides agree with TRBD2. The CDR3 is 15 residues long. V trimming: 6 bases; J trimming: 8 bases; junction bases outside the gene matches: 11. Germline CDR1 and CDR2: SGHAT and FQNNGV. The CDR3 coding sequence is TGTGCCAGCAGTCCGGGGACTAGCATTGGGGATGAGCAGTTCTTC. As protein: CASSPGTSIGDEQFF.

This clonotype occurred many times. The chain employs TRBV20-1 and TRBJ1-1, with D tentatively TRBD1 (6 bases). The length of the CDR3 is 12 residues. With 6 bases removed from V and 5 bases from J, the gap between germline ends came to 13 bases. Germline values: CDR1 DFQATT, CDR2 SNEGSKA (reference sequence). CDR3 in amino acids: CSAVGRGTEAFF. CDR3 coding DNA: TGCAGTGCCGTGGGGAGGGGGACTGAAGCTTTCTTT.

This clonotype was recorded at least ten times. This chain links TRBV11-2 with TRBJ1-6; D is possibly TRBD1 (6 bases). Germline lookup yields CDR1 SGHAT and CDR2 FQNNGV. The CDR3 sequence is 15 residues long. V was trimmed by 5 bases and J by 5 bases, leaving 13 bases between them. CDR3 region: CASSTTGRDNSPLHF. CDR3 DNA sequence: TGTGCCAGCAGCACTACAGGGAGGGATAATTCACCCCTCCACTTT.

The chain combines TRBV28 with TRBJ1-3, with D maybe TRBD1 (5 bases). Germline V gives CDR1 MDHEN, CDR2 SYDVKM. CDR3 length: 16 amino acids. Deletions cut 2 bases from V and 2 bases from J, with 13 bases between. The CDR3 loop reads CASSLGAGPAGNTIYF. The CDR3 DNA reads as TGTGCCAGCAGTTTAGGAGCGGGGCCGGCTGGAAACACCATATATTTT.

As to this clonotype: Possible read error: a much larger clone is one base away. This sequence joins TRBV20-1 and TRBJ2-1; 10 bases align to TRBD1. The CDR3 covers 18 residues. V lost 7 bases to trimming and J lost 5 bases; unmatched junction nucleotides: 20. Germline CDR1 and CDR2: DFQATT and SNEGSKA (reference sequence). CDR3 loop: CSDSGALVGTGANNEQFF. In DNA, the CDR3 is TGCAGTGATAGCGGGGCTCTTGTTGGGACAGGGGCGAACAATGAGCAGTTCTTC.

This clonotype was counted between two and nine times. The genes are TRBV5-1 and TRBJ1-1; a weak D match, TRBD1 (5 bases). The germline gives CDR1 SGHRS, CDR2 YFSETQ. The CDR3 extends over 13 amino acids. V gave up 2 bases and J gave up 8 bases, with 13 bases separating them. The CDR3 DNA reads as TGCGCCAGCAGCTTTACCTGGGGACGGGAAGCTTTCTTT. It codes for CASSFTWGREAFF.

This clonotype came up many times. The rearrangement links TRBV6-1 to TRBJ2-5, with a tentative D call TRBD2 (7 bases). The CDR3 covers 15 residues. With 5 bases removed from V and 3 bases from J, the gap between germline ends came to 16 bases. Germline V CDR1 and CDR2: MNHNS, SASEGT. CDR3: CASSSWGGREETQYF. CDR3 DNA sequence: TGTGCCAGCAGTTCCTGGGGGGGCAGGGAAGAGACCCAGTACTTC.

This clonotype was recorded at least ten times. The chain combines TRBV12-3 or TRBV12-4 with TRBJ1-2, with no clear D. There are 12 residues in the CDR3. The V gene lost 4 bases and the J gene lost 4 bases, with 7 bases spanning the gap. CDR3 amino acids: CASSSGIYGYTF. The CDR3 nucleotides are TGTGCCAGCAGTTCCGGGATCTATGGCTACACCTTC.

This clonotype has a count of ten or more. V usage is TRBV6-1 and J usage is TRBJ2-3; TRBD2 is a possible D gene (5 bases). This CDR3 is built from 19 residues. V was pared by 5 bases and J by 2 bases, with 26 bases between. CDR1 and CDR2 (germline): MNHNS, SASEGT. The CDR3 bases are TGTGCCAGCAGTTACAGCGCCTTGGGAGACTTCAAGACCACAGATACGCAGTATTTT. Translation gives CASSYSALGDFKTTDTQYF.

The chain links TRBV11-3 to TRBJ2-2, with D unclear. V was cut by 1 base and J by 6 bases, with 12 bases left in between. Germline V lookup: CDR1 SGHNT, CDR2 YENEEA. There are 15 residues in the CDR3. The CDR3 here is CASSLGFTAAGELFF. CDR3 nucleotide sequence: TGTGCCAGCAGCTTAGGTTTCACGGCCGCCGGGGAGCTGTTTTTT. Full variable domain (missing parts from reference TRBV11-3 and TRBJ2-2): EAGVVQSPRYKIIEKKQPVAFWCNPISGHNTLYWYLQNLGQGPELLIRYENEEAVDDSQLPKDRFSAERLKGVDSTLKIQPAELGDSAVYLCASSLGFTAAGELFFGEGSRLTVL.

The chain recombines TRBV6-4 with TRBJ2-3; 7 nucleotides line up with TRBD1. V shed 6 bases and J 4 bases; nucleotides not matched to a gene: 7. The CDR3 consists of 14 residues. Germline V lookup: CDR1 MRHNA, CDR2 SNTAGT. Here the CDR3 DNA reads TGTGCCAGCAGCCCACTAGGACAGGCAGATACGCAGTATTTT. Translation: CASSPLGQADTQYF.

This clonotype was picked up many times. For the CDR3, the DNA is TGTGCCAGCAGTTTGACAGAACCGAACACTGAAGCTTTCTTT. The encoded protein is CASSLTEPNTEAFF. This chain links TRBV27 with TRBJ1-1; D is possibly TRBD1 (5 bases). The ends were cut back, 3 bases at V and 1 base at J, with 9 bases in the middle. Germline assignment: CDR1 MNHEY and CDR2 SMNVEV (reference sequence). The CDR3 loop spans 14 amino acids.

The genes are TRBV28 and TRBJ1-4; D not certain. Germline values: CDR1 MDHEN, CDR2 SYDVKM. V lost 5 bases and J lost 4, with 11 bases in between. The CDR3 consists of 14 residues. This CDR3 reads CASSLAGINEKLFF. The CDR3 DNA sequence: TGTGCCAGCAGTCTGGCCGGAATTAATGAAAAACTGTTTTTT.

This clonotype was seen a few times. The CDR3 loop is CASTSDRLMNTEAFF. In DNA, the CDR3 is TGCGCCAGCACCTCCGATAGGCTTATGAACACTGAAGCTTTCTTT. The V call is TRBV5-1, the J call TRBJ1-1; D ambiguous. The germline CDR1 and CDR2 sequences are SGHRS and YFSETQ. Trimming shortened V by 6 bases and J by 0 bases, and 15 bases separated the two germline ends. This CDR3 is built from 15 residues.

In this sample, this clonotype turned up many times. V and J are TRBV7-6 and TRBJ2-4, with D possibly TRBD1 on 5 matching bases. V was trimmed by 5 bases and J by 9 bases, leaving 23 bases between them. Per the germline V gene, CDR1 is SGHVS and CDR2 is FNYEAQ. This CDR3 contains 16 residues. CDR3: CASSPPTGLNTGIQYF. In nucleotides, the CDR3 is TGTGCCAGCAGCCCCCCAACAGGTCTGAATACGGGCATTCAGTACTTC. Full variable domain (rest looked up from reference TRBV7-6 and TRBJ2-4): GAGVSQSPRYKVTKRGQDVALRCDPISGHVSLYWYRQALGQGPEFLTYFNYEAQQDKSGLPNDRFSAERPEGSISTLTIQRTEQRDSAMYRCASSPPTGLNTGIQYFGAGTRLSVL.

This clonotype was seen repeatedly, ten times or more. The chain joins TRBV12-3 or TRBV12-4 to TRBJ2-1; 8 nucleotides match TRBD1. There are 15 residues in the CDR3. V lost 6 bases and J lost 2; bases outside the gene matches: 6. CDR3 residues: CASSLTGAAYNEQFF. In DNA, the CDR3 is TGTGCCAGCAGCCTGACAGGGGCCGCCTACAATGAGCAGTTCTTC.

This clonotype was counted at least ten times. The chain has TRBV2 and TRBJ2-1; a possible D gene is TRBD2 (5 bases). This CDR3 is built from 11 residues. V was shortened by 6 bases and J by 6 bases, with 6 bases between the two germline ends. CDR1 is SNHLY and CDR2 is FYNNEI in the germline V gene. The CDR3 protein is CASRLVNEQFF. The CDR3 nucleotides are TGTGCCAGCAGACTAGTCAATGAGCAGTTCTTC.

By frequency in the sample, this clonotype is medium-sized. The rearrangement links TRBV24-1 to TRBJ1-2, with TRBD1 matching 9 bases. CDR3 length: 19 amino acids. V lost 4 bases, J lost 4 bases, and 18 bases stayed unmatched. Germline CDR1 is KGHDR and CDR2 is SFDVKD. CDR3 in DNA: TGTGCCACCAGTGACTCCAATTCCCTTGGACAGGGGTCGGGCTATGGCTACACCTTC. This codes for CATSDSNSLGQGSGYGYTF.

The sample holds a few counts of this clonotype. The gene calls are TRBV3-1 and TRBJ2-6; D is uncertain. CDR3 length equals 14 residues. The V gene's germline CDR1 is LGHDT and CDR2 YNNKEL (reference sequence). The ends were cut back, 4 bases at V and 1 base at J, with 5 bases in the middle. The CDR3 is CASSLPSGANVLTF. The CDR3 bases are TGTGCCAGCAGCCTACCTTCTGGGGCCAACGTCCTGACTTTC.

This clonotype came up many times. This chain uses TRBV11-2 with TRBJ2-1, with 7 bases fitting TRBD1. V lost 7 bases and J lost 10; bases outside the gene matches: 7. Germline V lookup: CDR1 SGHAT, CDR2 FQNNGV. The CDR3 is made up of 12 amino acids. The CDR3 region has the DNA TGTGCCAGCAACCCGAGGGGGCGCGAGCAGTTCTTC. Its translation: CASNPRGREQFF.

This clonotype was observed many times. The chain is built from TRBV5-1 and TRBJ1-2; TRBD1 matches 7 bases. Germline CDR1 reads SGHRS; CDR2 reads YFSETQ. The CDR3 extends over 15 amino acids. V lost 0 bases to trimming and J lost 4 bases; unmatched junction nucleotides: 6. The CDR3 DNA is TGCGCCAGCAGCTTGGTGCAGGGGGAAAGCTATGGCTACACCTTC. The encoded protein is CASSLVQGESYGYTF.

The table lists this clonotype with a few counts. This sequence joins TRBV5-8 and TRBJ1-1, with TRBD1 as a possible D gene (5 bases). Germline CDR1 reads SGHTS; CDR2 reads YDEGEE. V gave up 0 bases and J gave up 5 bases, with 11 bases separating them. There are 14 residues in the CDR3. CDR3 protein: CASSLGQFSTEAFF. CDR3 nucleotides: TGTGCCAGCAGCTTGGGACAGTTTTCGACTGAAGCTTTCTTT. The entire variable domain, with the rest obtained from reference TRBV5-8 and TRBJ1-1, is as follows: EAGVTQSPTHLIKTRGQQATLRCSPISGHTSVYWYQQALGLGLQFLLWYDEGEERNRGNFPPRFSGRQFPNYSSELNVNALELEDSALYLCASSLGQFSTEAFFGQGTRLTVV.

This clonotype was seen repeatedly, ten times or more. The genes are TRBV5-1 and TRBJ1-4, with D possibly matching TRBD1 (6 bases). V lost 0 bases and J 10 bases, leaving 13 bases between the germline ends. There are 14 residues in the CDR3. Germline CDR1 is SGHRS and CDR2 is YFSETQ. CDR3 region: CASSLAGDAGKLFF. The CDR3, as DNA: TGCGCCAGCAGCTTGGCAGGGGACGCTGGAAAACTGTTTTTT.

This clonotype was picked up many times. This chain uses TRBV20-1 with TRBJ2-3, with TRBD2 as a possible D gene (5 bases). This CDR3 region has 14 residues. V lost 2 bases and J lost 6, with 15 bases in between. Germline CDR1 reads DFQATT; CDR2 reads SNEGSKA (reference sequence). The CDR3: CSARLPSGRDTQYF. CDR3 DNA sequence: TGCAGTGCTAGACTCCCGAGCGGCCGTGATACGCAGTATTTT.

This clonotype turned up a few times. CDR3 protein: CASIDVRTLATDTQYF. As DNA, the CDR3 is TGTGCCAGCATCGATGTACGGACTCTCGCCACAGATACGCAGTATTTT. The rearrangement joins TRBV7-9 to TRBJ2-3; D is possibly TRBD2 (5 bases). The germline gives CDR1 SEHNR, CDR2 FQNEAQ (reference sequence). The CDR3 extends over 16 amino acids. The ends were cut back, 7 bases at V and 2 bases at J, with 19 bases in the middle.

The rearrangement links TRBV5-1 to TRBJ2-3, with D uncertain. The V end lost 3 bases, the J end lost 2 bases, and 10 bases lay between the germline ends. The CDR3 length is 14 residues. The germline CDR1 and CDR2 sequences are SGHRS and YFSETQ. CDR3 region: CASSSSGDTDTQYF. The CDR3 DNA sequence: TGCGCCAGCAGCTCCTCCGGAGACACAGATACGCAGTATTTT.

This clonotype showed up just a few times. This chain uses TRBV6-1 with TRBJ1-2; D is undetermined. This CDR3 has 12 amino acids. Germline CDR1 reads MNHNS; CDR2 reads SASEGT. Trimming took 8 bases from V and 4 from J, leaving 11 bases between them. CDR3 region: CASRAPFYGYTF. CDR3 sequence (DNA): TGTGCCAGCCGGGCTCCGTTCTATGGCTACACCTTC.

The count of this clonotype is one. The chain combines TRBV18 with TRBJ2-1; 12 nucleotides match TRBD2. Germline lookup yields CDR1 KGHSH and CDR2 LQKENI. Trimming cost V 3 bases and J 0 bases; bases outside gene matches: 9. The CDR3 runs 19 residues. CDR3 protein: CASSPAGLAGLSSYNEQFF. The CDR3 nucleotides are TGTGCCAGCTCACCGGCTGGACTAGCGGGACTAAGCTCCTACAATGAGCAGTTCTTC.

This clonotype was seen many times. The CDR3 DNA sequence: TGCGCCAGCAGCCCTACTAGCGGGGTCTACGAGCAGTACTTC. Translating gives CASSPTSGVYEQYF. The rearrangement joins TRBV5-1 to TRBJ2-7; the match to TRBD2 covers 10 bases. Germline V CDR1 and CDR2: SGHRS, YFSETQ. The CDR3 loop spans 14 amino acids. V lost 4 bases, J lost 3 bases, and 4 bases stayed unmatched.

Many counts were recorded for this clonotype. The J gene is TRBJ2-5, the V gene TRBV10-3; D is uncertain. Trimming took off 6 bases at V and 0 bases at J, with 8 bases between the two ends. Germline values: CDR1 ENHRY, CDR2 SYGVKD. The CDR3 loop spans 13 amino acids. The CDR3 nucleotides are TGTGCCATCAGAGTTAGGGACCAAGAGACCCAGTACTTC. Protein sequence: CAIRVRDQETQYF.